Following are 22 T cell receptor beta chains from one sample sequenced in a study of T cells in localized non-small cell lung cancer. The protocol was immunoSEQ multiplex PCR, while the TCRdb copy is restricted to in-frame clones and leaves out a portion. The sample comprises 25,000 to 30,000 clones, around 90% of which are singletons, and approximately 3% rests with the top ten. The sample was peripheral blood, taken before any cancer treatment. Receptors were obtained from a woman aged 18 to 55 with stage I lung adenocarcinoma.

This chain links TRBV5-1 with TRBJ2-5, with D uncertain. The CDR3 covers 12 residues. Per germline, CDR1 SGHRS and CDR2 YFSETQ. Trimming took off 0 bases at V and 2 bases at J, with 2 bases between the two ends. DNA for the CDR3: TGCGCCAGCAGCTTGGAGCAAGAGACCCAGTACTTC. This gives the protein CASSLEQETQYF.

The rearrangement joins TRBV6-1 to TRBJ2-3; tentative D call: TRBD2 (5 bases). V was pared by 3 bases and J by 5 bases, with 15 bases between. This CDR3 comprises 15 residues. Germline CDR1 reads MNHNS; CDR2 reads SASEGT. The CDR3 sequence: CASSDGVGDGDTQYF. CDR3 in DNA: TGTGCCAGCAGTGACGGCGTGGGAGATGGAGATACGCAGTATTTT.

In its sample, this clone was seen once. The rearrangement uses TRBV4-2 and TRBJ1-5, with D hard to call. The CDR3 is made up of 15 amino acids. Germline-derived CDR1 and CDR2 are LGHNA and YNFKEQ. V dropped 1 base and J dropped 1 base, with 8 bases sitting between them. As DNA, the CDR3 is TGTGCCAGCAGCCAAGTAGTACAGAGCAATCAGCCCCAGCATTTT. Translating gives CASSQVVQSNQPQHF.

This chain's CDR3 is CASSLVSNQPQHF. CDR3 DNA sequence: TGTGCCAGCAGCTTAGTTAGCAATCAGCCCCAGCATTTT. The rearrangement uses TRBV7-3 and TRBJ1-5; D gene uncertain. Germline V gene lookup returns CDR1 SGHTA and CDR2 FQGTGA. The germline V and J ends were trimmed by 2 bases and 0 bases, with 2 bases remaining between them. CDR3 length: 13 residues.

This sequence joins TRBV7-8 and TRBJ1-5; TRBD1 is a possible D gene (5 bases). Per germline, CDR1 SGHVS and CDR2 FQNEAQ. The CDR3 contains 15 residues. Trimming removed 3 bases at V and 1 base at J, with 10 bases between. The CDR3: CASSFAGGSNQPQHF. As DNA, the CDR3 is TGTGCCAGCAGCTTCGCCGGGGGGAGCAATCAGCCCCAGCATTTT.

This chain links TRBV5-1 with TRBJ2-4; D gene unclear. The CDR3 totals 17 residues. CDR1 and CDR2 from the germline V gene are SGHRS and YFSETQ. Trimming shortened V by 3 bases and J by 1 base, and 17 bases separated the two germline ends. The CDR3: CASSWRVASGAKNIQYF. The CDR3 nucleotides read TGCGCCAGCAGCTGGCGAGTGGCAAGTGGGGCCAAAAACATTCAGTACTTC.

The V and J genes are TRBV5-3 and TRBJ2-7, with 10 bases identical to TRBD1. TRBV5-3 is noted as an ORF with a role that remains uncertain. Trimming took 5 bases from V and 0 from J; bases not matched to a gene: 5. This CDR3 contains 15 residues. The CDR3 sequence is CARSPGTGVSYEQYF. In DNA, the CDR3 is TGTGCCAGAAGTCCTGGGACAGGGGTCTCCTACGAGCAGTACTTC.

The chain is built from TRBV28 and TRBJ2-2, with D perhaps being TRBD1 or TRBD2 (5 bases each). V shed 8 bases and J shed 10 bases, with 23 bases lying between them. CDR3 size: 15 residues. Looked up from germline, CDR1 is MDHEN and CDR2 is SYDVKM. The CDR3 here is CASGATGTPFQELFF. DNA of the CDR3: TGTGCCAGCGGCGCTACCGGGACCCCCTTTCAGGAGCTGTTTTTT.

The chain couples TRBV6-5 to TRBJ2-1; D perhaps matches TRBD1 (5 bases). The V gene lost 2 bases and the J gene lost 3 bases, with 14 bases spanning the gap. This CDR3 has 16 residues. The germline V gene encodes CDR1 MNHEY and CDR2 SVGAGI. For the CDR3, the DNA is TGTGCCAGCAGTTACCCGAAGGGGCCCCTCTACAATGAGCAGTTCTTC. Its translation: CASSYPKGPLYNEQFF.

The rearrangement uses TRBV11-2 and TRBJ2-1, with D possibly being TRBD2 (6 bases). This CDR3 is built from 16 residues. Germline values: CDR1 SGHAT, CDR2 FQNNGV. V lost 9 bases and J lost 2, with 20 bases in between. This chain's CDR3 is CASSRGSNLPYNEQFF. For the CDR3, the DNA is TGTGCCAGTTCGCGGGGATCGAACCTACCCTACAATGAGCAGTTCTTC.

The chain links TRBV10-1 to TRBJ1-1; D not certain. V lost 3 bases and J 5 bases, leaving 7 bases between the germline ends. The CDR3 extends over 12 amino acids. Germline V gene lookup returns CDR1 WNHNN and CDR2 SYGVQD (reference sequence). The CDR3 sequence: CASSDTETEAFF. The CDR3, as DNA: TGCGCCAGCAGTGACACGGAGACTGAAGCTTTCTTT.

The chain uses TRBV11-3 and TRBJ1-1, with 9 nucleotides matching TRBD1. The germline gives CDR1 SGHNT, CDR2 YENEEA. This CDR3 is built from 20 residues. Unmatched junction bases numbered 18, after V lost 3 bases and J lost 1 base. The CDR3 DNA reads as TGTGCCAGCAGCTTTAGGGGACCCGGGACAGGGCTACTTCCGAACACTGAAGCTTTCTTT. Protein: CASSFRGPGTGLLPNTEAFF.

This chain connects TRBV14 to TRBJ2-7, with a weak D call TRBD2 (5 bases). Trimming shortened V by 4 bases and J by 0 bases, and 16 bases separated the two germline ends. The CDR3 extends over 16 amino acids. Germline-derived CDR1 and CDR2 are SGHDN and FVKESK. The CDR3 here is CASSLIMLGDSYEQYF. The CDR3 DNA reads TGTGCCAGCAGCCTAATCATGCTCGGGGACTCCTACGAGCAGTACTTC.

The V call is TRBV7-3, the J call TRBJ2-1; 7 nucleotides agree with TRBD2. CDR1 and CDR2 from the germline V gene are SGHTA and FQGTGA. The CDR3 consists of 14 residues. J was trimmed by 7 bases and V by 2 bases; bases with no gene match: 5. In nucleotides, the CDR3 is TGTGCCAGCAGCTTATCTGCGGGAGCAAATGAGCAGTTCTTC. Protein sequence: CASSLSAGANEQFF.

This sequence joins TRBV19 and TRBJ2-5, with D maybe TRBD1 (6 bases). Germline V gene sequence: CDR1 LNHDA, CDR2 SQIVND (reference sequence). V was cut by 5 bases and J by 1 base, with 14 bases left in between. The CDR3 length is 15 residues. This chain's CDR3 is CASSGSDSLQETQYF. The CDR3 DNA reads TGTGCCAGTAGTGGGTCGGACAGCCTCCAAGAGACCCAGTACTTC.

This sequence joins TRBV27 and TRBJ1-4; D gene uncertain. Between the trimmed V and J ends, which lost 5 bases and 0 bases, there was a span of 10 bases. The CDR3 contains 15 residues. Germline assignment: CDR1 MNHEY and CDR2 SMNVEV (reference sequence). In DNA form, the CDR3 reads TGTGCCAGCAGTGGACTATCCGCAACTAATGAAAAACTGTTTTTT. It translates to CASSGLSATNEKLFF.

J is TRBJ2-6 and V is TRBV4-1; possibly TRBD2 for D (6 bases). The CDR3 covers 16 residues. With 0 bases removed from V and 1 base from J, the gap between germline ends came to 7 bases. CDR1 is MGHRA, CDR2 YSYEKL, per germline. CDR3 in amino acids: CASSQDRGSGANVLTF. The CDR3 DNA follows: TGCGCCAGCAGCCAAGATCGGGGGTCTGGGGCCAACGTCCTGACTTTC.

This rearrangement joins TRBV7-9 to TRBJ1-2, with 10 bases lining up with TRBD1. CDR1 and CDR2 from the germline V gene are SEHNR and FQNEAQ (reference sequence). The length of the CDR3 is 19 residues. V trimming: 2 bases; J trimming: 0 bases; junction bases outside the gene matches: 12. The CDR3 protein is CASSLMGTGALIANYGYTF. CDR3 bases: TGTGCCAGCAGCTTAATGGGGACAGGGGCCCTGATTGCTAACTATGGCTACACCTTC.

J is TRBJ2-5 and V is TRBV11-1; 7 bases match TRBD1. Unmatched junction bases numbered 3, after V lost 4 bases and J lost 1 base. This CDR3 is built from 14 residues. Germline V gene data show CDR1 as SGHAT and CDR2 as FQDESV (reference sequence). CDR3 coding DNA: TGTGCCAGCAGCTCAGGGACAGCCCAAGAGACCCAGTACTTC. Its protein product is CASSSGTAQETQYF.

The chain links TRBV27 to TRBJ2-7; 9 bases line up with TRBD2. This CDR3 has 15 residues. V lost 3 bases, J lost 4 bases, and 7 bases stayed unmatched. CDR1 is MNHEY, CDR2 SMNVEV, per germline (reference sequence). DNA for the CDR3: TGTGCCAGCAGTTTTGGCGGGAGGGCCGTGTACGAGCAGTACTTC. It yields the protein CASSFGGRAVYEQYF.

The V gene is TRBV5-1, the J gene TRBJ2-5; possibly TRBD2 for D (5 bases). Germline CDR1 and CDR2: SGHRS and YFSETQ. CDR3 length: 12 residues. The germline V and J ends were trimmed by 4 bases and 2 bases, with 6 bases remaining between them. Here the CDR3 DNA reads TGCGCCAGCAGCCCGGGGCAAGAGACCCAGTACTTC. Encoded protein: CASSPGQETQYF.

This clone has just one count. The gene calls are TRBV6-4 and TRBJ2-2; 7 bases are a match to TRBD2. Germline trimming cut 5 bases from V and 3 bases from J; bases unmatched to any gene: 3. Germline values: CDR1 MRHNA, CDR2 SNTAGT. This CDR3 is built from 14 residues. The CDR3 region is CASSQAGDTGELFF. Here the CDR3 DNA reads TGTGCCAGCAGTCAGGCGGGAGACACCGGGGAGCTGTTTTTT.